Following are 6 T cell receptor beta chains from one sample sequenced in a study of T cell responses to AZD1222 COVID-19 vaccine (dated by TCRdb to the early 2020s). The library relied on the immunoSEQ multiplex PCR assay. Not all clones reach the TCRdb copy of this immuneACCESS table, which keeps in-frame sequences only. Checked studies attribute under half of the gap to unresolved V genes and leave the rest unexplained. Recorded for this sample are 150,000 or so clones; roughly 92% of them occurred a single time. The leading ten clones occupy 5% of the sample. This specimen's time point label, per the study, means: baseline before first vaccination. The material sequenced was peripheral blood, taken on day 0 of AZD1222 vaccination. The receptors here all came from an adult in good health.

CDR3 region: CASSISGGSSGRWTDTQYF. In DNA, the CDR3 is TGTGCCAGTAGTATAAGTGGAGGATCTAGCGGGAGGTGGACAGATACGCAGTATTTT. V usage is TRBV19 and J usage is TRBJ2-3, with TRBD2 identical over 11 bases. V was clipped by 2 bases and J by 3 bases; unmatched bases: 13. Looked up from germline, CDR1 is LNHDA and CDR2 is SQIVND (reference sequence). This CDR3 is 19 amino acids long.

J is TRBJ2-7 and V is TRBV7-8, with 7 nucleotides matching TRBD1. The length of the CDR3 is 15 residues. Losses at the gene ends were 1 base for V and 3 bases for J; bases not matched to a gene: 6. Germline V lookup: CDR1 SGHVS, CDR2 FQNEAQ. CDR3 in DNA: TGTGCCAGCAGCTTAGGAGGGGGCACCCTCTACGAGCAGTACTTC. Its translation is CASSLGGGTLYEQYF. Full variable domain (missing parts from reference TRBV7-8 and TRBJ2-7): GAGVSQSPRYKVAKRGQDVALRCDPISGHVSLFWYQQALGQGPEFLTYFQNEAQLDKSGLPSDRFFAERPEGSVSTLKIQRTQQEDSAVYLCASSLGGGTLYEQYFGPGTRLTVT.

This chain's CDR3 is CASSLKTQGTQGETQYF. The CDR3 nucleotides are TGTGCCAGCTCACTTAAAACCCAGGGCACCCAGGGAGAGACCCAGTACTTC. The V call is TRBV5-4, the J call TRBJ2-5; TRBD1 is a possible D gene (5 bases). Germline lookup yields CDR1 SGHNT and CDR2 YYREEE (reference sequence). CDR3 length: 17 amino acids. The V and J ends lost 7 bases and 4 bases respectively, with 26 bases between them.

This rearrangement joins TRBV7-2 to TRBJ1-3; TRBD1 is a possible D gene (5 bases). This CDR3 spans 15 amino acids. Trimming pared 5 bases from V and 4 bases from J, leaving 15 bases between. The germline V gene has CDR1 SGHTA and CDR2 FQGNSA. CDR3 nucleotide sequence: TGTGCCAGCAGCCGGGACTCTCCCGGCGGAAACACCATATATTTT. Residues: CASSRDSPGGNTIYF.

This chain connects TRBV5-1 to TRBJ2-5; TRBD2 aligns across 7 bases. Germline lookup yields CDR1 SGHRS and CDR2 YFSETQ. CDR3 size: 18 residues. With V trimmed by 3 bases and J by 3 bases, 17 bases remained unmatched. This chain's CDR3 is CASSWEGRPSGLKETQYF. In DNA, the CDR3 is TGCGCCAGCAGCTGGGAGGGTAGGCCTAGCGGTTTGAAAGAGACCCAGTACTTC.

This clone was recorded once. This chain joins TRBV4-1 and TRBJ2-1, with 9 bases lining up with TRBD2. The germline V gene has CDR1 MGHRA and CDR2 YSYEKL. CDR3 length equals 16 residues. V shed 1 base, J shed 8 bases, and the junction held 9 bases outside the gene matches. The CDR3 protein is CASSQVPAGGIDEQFF. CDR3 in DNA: TGCGCCAGCAGCCAAGTTCCGGCGGGAGGGATAGATGAGCAGTTCTTC.